The 30 T cell receptor beta chains below all came from one sample that was sequenced in a study of T cells in Graves' hyperthyroidism and ophthalmopathy. Regions amplified from RNA transcripts were the TCR beta CDR3 regions. Carried out on the TCR CDR3, a first-round RT-PCR used the HTBI primer set. From the multiplex PCR reads, TCRdb called clonotypes with MiXCR, one entry per CDR3 protein. Of a few hundred thousand distinct CDR3 sequences in the sample, approximately 15% were seen once. The sample was blood. These receptors all come from a woman younger than 30 with Graves' hyperthyroidism.

This clonotype was recorded at least ten times. This sequence joins TRBV12-3 or TRBV12-4 and TRBJ2-2; 14 nucleotides align to TRBD2. This CDR3 is 17 amino acids long. J was trimmed by 7 bases and V by 5 bases; bases with no gene match: 9. The CDR3 DNA reads TGTGCCAGCAGTCCCCGACTAGCGGGAGGGCCCGGCGGGGAGCTGTTTTTT. Its translation: CASSPRLAGGPGGELFF.

This clonotype was observed once. The CDR3 DNA follows: TGCAGTGCCGACCGGGACGTAGACTCCTACGAGCAGTACTTC. Protein: CSADRDVDSYEQYF. This chain uses TRBV20-1 with TRBJ2-7, with D perhaps TRBD1 or TRBD2 (5 bases each). With 6 bases removed from V and 0 bases from J, the gap between germline ends came to 15 bases. Germline CDR1 and CDR2: DFQATT and SNEGSKA (reference sequence). The CDR3 consists of 14 residues.

This clonotype was observed at least ten times. The genes are TRBV6-1 and TRBJ2-2, with 7 bases lining up with TRBD2. Germline assignment: CDR1 MNHNS and CDR2 SASEGT. The CDR3 spans 15 residues. With V trimmed by 6 bases and J by 3 bases, 7 bases remained unmatched. CDR3 DNA sequence: TGTGCCAGCAGCGGATCTAGCGGAGACACCGGGGAGCTGTTTTTT. It encodes CASSGSSGDTGELFF.

The V and J genes are TRBV27 and TRBJ1-1; TRBD1 is a possible D gene (5 bases). The CDR3 spans 12 residues. The germline gives CDR1 MNHEY, CDR2 SMNVEV (reference sequence). The CDR3 nucleotides read TGTTCCGCCAGGGTCTTGAACACTGAAGCTTTCTTT. Its translation is CSARVLNTEAFF.

The rearrangement joins TRBV3-1 to TRBJ2-2, with TRBD2 matching over 7 bases. This CDR3 is built from 15 residues. Germline trimming cut 2 bases from V and 6 bases from J; bases unmatched to any gene: 6. Germline values: CDR1 LGHDT, CDR2 YNNKEL (reference sequence). The CDR3 DNA is TGTGCCAGCAGCCAAAAAGCGGGAAAACCCGGGGAGCTGTTTTTT. Amino acids: CASSQKAGKPGELFF.

The sample holds many counts of this clonotype. The chain combines TRBV20-1 with TRBJ1-1; a possible D gene is TRBD1 (6 bases). V lost 5 bases, J lost 8 bases, and 12 bases lay in between. The CDR3 sequence is 11 residues long. Germline V gene data show CDR1 as DFQATT and CDR2 as SNEGSKA (reference sequence). CDR3 region: CSAGTHREAFF. The CDR3 nucleotides read TGCAGTGCTGGGACACACCGAGAAGCTTTCTTT.

Worth noting for this clonotype: The CDR3 end shows no conserved phenylalanine or tryptophan, and so a read error is likely. This sequence joins TRBV20-1 and TRBJ2-2; tentatively, D is TRBD1 or TRBD2 (5 bases each). CDR1 and CDR2 (germline): DFQATT, SNEGSKA (reference sequence). The CDR3 runs to 13 residues. V gave up 3 bases and J gave up 2 bases, with 7 bases separating them. CDR3 region: CSASGANTGELFS. DNA of the CDR3: TGCAGTGCTAGCGGGGCAAACACCGGGGAGCTGTTTTCT.

This clonotype was recorded a few times. The chain uses TRBV3-1 and TRBJ1-6; 11 bases fit TRBD1. The CDR3 loop spans 16 amino acids. Looked up from germline, CDR1 is LGHDT and CDR2 is YNNKEL (reference sequence). With V trimmed by 3 bases and J by 10 bases, 8 bases remained unmatched. CDR3 in DNA: TGTGCCAGCAGCCAGACCGGGACAGGGGGAAACTCACCCCTCCACTTT. The encoded protein is CASSQTGTGGNSPLHF. Full variable domain (rest looked up from reference TRBV3-1 and TRBJ1-6): DTAVSQTPKYLVTQMGNDKSIKCEQNLGHDTMYWYKQDSKKFLKIMFSYNNKELIINETVPNRFSPKSPDKAHLNLHINSLELGDSAVYFCASSQTGTGGNSPLHFGNGTRLTVT.

This clonotype was counted ten times or more. The chain joins TRBV20-1 to TRBJ2-3; TRBD2 agrees at 10 bases. This CDR3 is built from 15 residues. Germline values: CDR1 DFQATT, CDR2 SNEGSKA (reference sequence). With 3 bases clipped from V and 3 bases from J, the junction kept 6 bases outside the gene matches. The CDR3 coding sequence is TGCAGTGCTAGGTTCGCTAGCGGGAGTACAGATACGCAGTATTTT. Protein: CSARFASGSTDTQYF.

This clonotype was counted many times. The J gene is TRBJ1-5, the V gene TRBV7-9; the D gene is possibly TRBD1 (5 bases). V dropped 5 bases and J dropped 2 bases, with 25 bases sitting between them. The CDR3 totals 19 residues. Looked up from germline, CDR1 is SEHNR and CDR2 is FQNEAQ (reference sequence). CDR3 sequence reads: CASSTWPGTQGIGNQPQHF. DNA of the CDR3: TGTGCCAGCAGCACCTGGCCCGGGACCCAGGGCATTGGCAATCAGCCCCAGCATTTT.

With respect to this clonotype: A read error may explain this, as a much larger clone is one base away. CDR3 residues: CATQPSAGDRETQYF. For the CDR3, the DNA is TGTGCCACCCAACCCTCGGCGGGGGACCGAGAGACCCAGTACTTC. This chain links TRBV12-3 or TRBV12-4 with TRBJ2-5; TRBD2 matches 7 bases. This CDR3 is 15 amino acids long. The V and J ends lost 10 bases and 4 bases, in that order; junction bases with no gene match: 15.

In its sample, this clonotype was seen many times. The J gene is TRBJ1-4, the V gene TRBV2; D call uncertain. The CDR3 contains 13 residues. V lost 2 bases and J 8 bases, leaving 9 bases between the germline ends. The germline CDR1 and CDR2 sequences are SNHLY and FYNNEI. CDR3 sequence reads: CASSETGREKLFF. For the CDR3, the DNA is TGTGCCAGCAGTGAAACGGGTAGGGAAAAACTGTTTTTT.

CDR3 sequence (DNA): TGCGCCAGCACCTGGGGGACGGATCGCTCCTACGAGCAGTACTTC. Translating it yields CASTWGTDRSYEQYF. The V and J genes are TRBV5-1 and TRBJ2-7, with D perhaps TRBD1 or TRBD2 (5 bases each). Germline V gene lookup returns CDR1 SGHRS and CDR2 YFSETQ. The CDR3 is 15 amino acids. The V gene lost 6 bases and the J gene lost 0 bases, with 16 bases spanning the gap.

This clonotype was detected ten times or more. This chain joins TRBV3-1 and TRBJ1-1; D possibly corresponds to TRBD1 (6 bases). This CDR3 is 12 amino acids long. V was pared by 4 bases and J by 5 bases, with 8 bases between. Germline V CDR1 and CDR2: LGHDT, YNNKEL (reference sequence). The CDR3 here is CASSPGVTEAFF. CDR3 coding DNA: TGTGCCAGCAGCCCAGGGGTTACTGAAGCTTTCTTT.

Many counts were recorded for this clonotype. This rearrangement joins TRBV28 to TRBJ2-2; D not resolved. The CDR3 has 15 residues. The V gene's germline CDR1 is MDHEN and CDR2 SYDVKM. Trimming stripped 5 bases from V and 1 base from J, with 11 bases between. This CDR3 is CASSLGLKNTGELFF. Written as DNA, the CDR3 is TGTGCCAGCAGTCTGGGGTTGAAGAACACCGGGGAGCTGTTTTTT.

The CDR3 nucleotides are TGTGCCAGCAGCTTACGTGGACAGGAGATAATGAACACTGAAGCTTTCTTT. Encoded protein: CASSLRGQEIMNTEAFF. V usage is TRBV11-2 and J usage is TRBJ1-1; 7 positions match TRBD1. Germline CDR1 is SGHAT and CDR2 is FQNNGV. The CDR3 is made up of 17 amino acids. V gave up 2 bases and J gave up 0 bases; unmatched junction bases: 9. The complete variable domain, with remaining parts taken from reference TRBV11-2 and TRBJ1-1, reads EAGVAQSPRYKIIEKRQSVAFWCNPISGHATLYWYQQILGQGPKLLIQFQNNGVVDDSQLPKDRFSAERLKGVDSTLKIQPAKLEDSAVYLCASSLRGQEIMNTEAFFGQGTRLTVV.

Ten or more counts support this clonotype. CDR3 region: CSASRPPGVSGNEQFF. CDR3 in DNA: TGCAGTGCTAGTCGTCCCCCAGGGGTTTCGGGCAATGAGCAGTTCTTC. V is TRBV20-1 and J is TRBJ2-1, with a weak D call TRBD1 (6 bases). The germline V gene has CDR1 DFQATT and CDR2 SNEGSKA (reference sequence). Trimming took 3 bases from V and 6 from J, leaving 21 bases between them. This CDR3 spans 16 amino acids.

The chain recombines TRBV9 with TRBJ2-2; no clear D gene. Germline CDR1 and CDR2: SGDLS and YYNGEE. CDR3 length: 12 residues. Trimming stripped 0 bases from V and 9 bases from J, with 6 bases between. The DNA for the CDR3 is TGTGCCAGCAGCGTAGATAGTAGGGAGCTGTTTTTT. Its protein product is CASSVDSRELFF.

The chain employs TRBV6-1 and TRBJ1-1, with D unresolved. This CDR3 is 12 amino acids long. The V and J ends lost 2 bases and 4 bases respectively, with 5 bases between them. Germline lookup yields CDR1 MNHNS and CDR2 SASEGT. CDR3: CASSEWATEAFF. The CDR3 coding sequence is TGTGCCAGCAGTGAATGGGCCACTGAAGCTTTCTTT.

The rearrangement links TRBV24-1 to TRBJ2-4; D perhaps matches TRBD2 (6 bases). Germline V gives CDR1 KGHDR, CDR2 SFDVKD. Trimming removed 4 bases from V and 3 bases from J, with 6 bases in between. There are 13 residues in the CDR3. The CDR3 protein is CATSEGGKNIQYF. The CDR3 DNA reads as TGTGCCACCAGTGAGGGAGGCAAAAACATTCAGTACTTC.

The chain's CDR3 is CASSITADPFLTEAFF. For the CDR3, the DNA is TGTGCCAGTAGTATAACAGCAGATCCCTTCCTCACTGAAGCTTTCTTT. The chain couples TRBV19 to TRBJ1-1, with D hard to call. Trimming cost V 2 bases and J 4 bases, with 17 bases left between them. The CDR3 runs 16 residues. Germline values: CDR1 LNHDA, CDR2 SQIVND (reference sequence).

This clonotype was detected many times. The chain combines TRBV19 with TRBJ2-6, with a possible D match to TRBD1 (6 bases). V was clipped by 7 bases and J by 4 bases, with 20 bases between them. The CDR3 has 17 residues. Germline CDR1 is LNHDA and CDR2 is SQIVND (reference sequence). CDR3 loop: CASTTVARGAGANVLTF. CDR3 nucleotide sequence: TGTGCCAGTACCACGGTAGCCAGGGGCGCCGGGGCCAACGTCCTGACTTTC.

This clonotype has only a few counts. The rearrangement uses TRBV28 and TRBJ2-1; no clear D gene. V lost 2 bases to trimming and J lost 10 bases, with 6 bases between them. Germline CDR1 MDHEN, CDR2 SYDVKM. The CDR3 extends over 11 amino acids. The CDR3, as DNA: TGTGCCAGCAGTTTACAGCTAGAGCAGTTCTTC. Its protein product is CASSLQLEQFF.

This chain links TRBV19 with TRBJ2-6; a weak D match, TRBD2 (5 bases). Germline CDR1 reads LNHDA; CDR2 reads SQIVND (reference sequence). Deletions cut 7 bases from V and 0 bases from J, with 13 bases between. CDR3 length: 16 residues. The CDR3 coding sequence is TGTGCCAGTAACCCCTACGGACTCTCTGGGGCCAACGTCCTGACTTTC. As protein: CASNPYGLSGANVLTF.

This clonotype was recorded many times. The gene calls are TRBV20-1 and TRBJ2-1; the match to TRBD2 covers 11 bases. Germline CDR1 DFQATT, CDR2 SNEGSKA (reference sequence). The CDR3 totals 13 residues. Losses at the gene ends were 6 bases for V and 7 bases for J; bases not matched to a gene: 5. The CDR3 reads CSAELAGGNEQFF. In DNA, the CDR3 is TGCAGTGCGGAGCTAGCGGGAGGTAATGAGCAGTTCTTC.

Regarding this clonotype: This clone may be a read error of a much larger clone one base away. This chain connects TRBV3-1 to TRBJ2-3; D is undetermined. Germline values: CDR1 LGHDT, CDR2 YNNKEL (reference sequence). The V and J ends lost 0 bases and 0 bases respectively, with 7 bases between them. This CDR3 region has 15 residues. CDR3 DNA sequence: TGTGCCAGCAGCCAAGATCCCAGCAGCACAGATACGCAGTATTTT. Its protein product is CASSQDPSSTDTQYF.

This clonotype was observed at least ten times. V and J are TRBV7-9 and TRBJ1-1; no reliable D call. Germline V gene sequence: CDR1 SEHNR, CDR2 FQNEAQ (reference sequence). There are 15 residues in the CDR3. V lost 4 bases, J lost 1 base, and 13 bases lay in between. This chain's CDR3 is CASSSKARPNTEAFF. CDR3 DNA: TGTGCCAGCAGCTCGAAGGCGAGACCGAACACTGAAGCTTTCTTT.

This clonotype was counted ten times or more. This sequence joins TRBV6-2 or TRBV6-3 and TRBJ1-5; a possible D gene is TRBD1 (6 bases). CDR1 is MNHEY and CDR2 is SVGEGT in the germline V gene. This CDR3 has 15 residues. V lost 2 bases and J lost 4, with 12 bases in between. The CDR3 spells CASSYHTGFNQPQHF. The CDR3 DNA reads as TGTGCCAGCAGTTACCATACAGGGTTTAATCAGCCCCAGCATTTT.

This chain uses TRBV5-4 with TRBJ2-1; D is perhaps TRBD1 (7 bases). From germline, CDR1 is SGHNT and CDR2 YYREEE (reference sequence). V was clipped by 4 bases and J by 0 bases, with 11 bases between them. The CDR3 loop spans 15 amino acids. The DNA for the CDR3 is TGTGCCAGCAGCCGACAGGGAGGCTCCTACAATGAGCAGTTCTTC. Translating gives CASSRQGGSYNEQFF.

The genes are TRBV19 and TRBJ1-6; unclear D gene. This CDR3 has 16 residues. Deletions cut 4 bases from V and 7 bases from J, with 17 bases between. Germline V gene sequence: CDR1 LNHDA, CDR2 SQIVND (reference sequence). CDR3 protein: CASSTTEKTVNSPLHF. CDR3 coding DNA: TGTGCCAGTAGTACTACGGAAAAAACAGTAAATTCACCCCTCCACTTT.